These T cell receptor beta chains were read from a single sample in a study of OX40 agonist ivuxolimab in advanced cancers. Sequencing was performed with immunoSEQ multiplex PCR; in TCRdb, only in-frame clones are kept and a portion is missing. Of 20,000 to 25,000 clones in the sample, 65% to 90% are singletons; the top ten hold around a quarter. The sample consisted of CD4+ or CD8+ T cells sorted from blood, taken in a trial of the OX40 agonist ivuxolimab. The receptors here all came from an adult with an advanced solid tumor such as melanoma, head and neck, liver or kidney cancer. Both conserved end residues are part of each CDR3. Fields, in order: clone size, V gene, D gene, J gene, CDR3 protein, CDR3 DNA. D genes are given only for firm matches. For some rows the clone size is stated as once, few or many, or as a class when expanded; others skip it.

clone_size: .
v_call: TRBV6-1
d_call: .
j_call: TRBJ1-1
cdr3_aa: CASTPGHGNTEAFF
cdr3_nt: TGTGCCAGCACCCCCGGACATGGGAACACTGAAGCTTTCTTT

clone_size: once
v_call: TRBV9
d_call: .
j_call: TRBJ1-2
cdr3_aa: CASSVEDSYGYTF
cdr3_nt: TGTGCCAGCAGCGTAGAGGATAGCTATGGCTACACCTTC

clone_size: .
v_call: TRBV5-6
d_call: .
j_call: TRBJ2-5
cdr3_aa: CASSLVAKETQYF
cdr3_nt: TGTGCCAGCAGCTTGGTTGCGAAGGAGACCCAGTACTTC

clone_size: .
v_call: TRBV5-1
d_call: .
j_call: TRBJ2-5
cdr3_aa: CASSLELGKWETQYF
cdr3_nt: TGCGCCAGCAGCTTGGAGCTTGGGAAGTGGGAGACCCAGTACTTC

clone_size: .
v_call: TRBV9
d_call: TRBD2
j_call: TRBJ2-1
cdr3_aa: CASTVTSSSYNEQFF
cdr3_nt: TGTGCCAGCACCGTGACTAGCAGCTCCTACAATGAGCAGTTCTTC

clone_size: .
v_call: TRBV9
d_call: .
j_call: TRBJ2-1
cdr3_aa: CASSALLVGEQFF
cdr3_nt: TGTGCCAGCAGCGCGCTGTTGGTCGGTGAGCAGTTCTTC

clone_size: .
v_call: TRBV27
d_call: .
j_call: TRBJ1-3
cdr3_aa: CASSLSGSSGNTIYF
cdr3_nt: TGTGCCAGCAGTTTATCGGGTTCCTCTGGAAACACCATATATTTT

clone_size: .
v_call: TRBV7-3
d_call: .
j_call: TRBJ2-1
cdr3_aa: CASSTGTTQGNEQFF
cdr3_nt: TGTGCCAGCAGCACCGGGACGACCCAGGGGAATGAGCAGTTCTTC

clone_size: .
v_call: TRBV5-4
d_call: TRBD2
j_call: TRBJ2-2
cdr3_aa: CASSLSGRGRYTGELFF
cdr3_nt: TGTGCCAGCAGCTTAAGCGGGAGAGGTCGTTATACCGGGGAGCTGTTTTTT

clone_size: .
v_call: TRBV4-3
d_call: TRBD1
j_call: TRBJ1-6
cdr3_aa: CASSQDWDRYSPLHF
cdr3_nt: TGCGCCAGCAGCCAAGATTGGGACAGGTATTCACCCCTCCACTTT

clone_size: .
v_call: TRBV5-1
d_call: .
j_call: TRBJ2-7
cdr3_aa: CASSLLGEYLSSTSFSEQYF
cdr3_nt: TGCGCCAGCAGCTTGTTGGGGGAATATCTCTCCTCGACTTCTTTTTCCGAGCAGTACTTC